One sample yielded the 4 T cell receptor beta chains listed below, sequenced in a study of a mutant IDH1 vaccine in newly diagnosed glioma. The method was immunoSEQ multiplex PCR; TCRdb's version includes in-frame clones alone and lacks a portion of them. The data hold 90,000 to 100,000 clones, with over 85% observed a single time. Described time point: week 47, end of study. Topical imiquimod was applied with each vaccine dose, which held 300 ug of mutant IDH1 20-mer peptide. No antigen has been assigned to these receptors. The sample here was PBMCs, taken from a glioma patient whose treatment included an IDH1 peptide vaccine. These receptors all stem from a woman between 50 and 59 years old with glioma.

CDR3 region: CASTRREGGYGYTF. For the CDR3, the DNA is TGTGCCAGCACCCGAAGGGAGGGTGGCTATGGCTACACCTTC. The gene calls are TRBV2 and TRBJ1-2; unclear D gene. The CDR3 runs 14 residues. V dropped 7 bases and J dropped 4 bases, with 16 bases sitting between them. Germline lookup yields CDR1 SNHLY and CDR2 FYNNEI.

This chain connects TRBV9 to TRBJ1-1; the match to TRBD1 covers 8 bases. In germline, CDR1 is SGDLS, CDR2 YYNGEE. The V gene end was trimmed by 2 bases and the J gene end by 3 bases; junction bases not matched to a gene: 3. This CDR3 comprises 14 residues. CDR3 sequence reads: CASSVQGADTEAFF. CDR3 sequence (DNA): TGTGCCAGCAGCGTCCAGGGGGCCGACACTGAAGCTTTCTTT.

This chain links TRBV9 with TRBJ2-7, with D possibly matching TRBD2 (6 bases). The CDR3 totals 14 residues. The germline gives CDR1 SGDLS, CDR2 YYNGEE. V was cut by 5 bases and J by 0 bases, with 12 bases left in between. The CDR3 protein is CASSGGLNSYEQYF. The DNA of the CDR3 is TGTGCCAGCAGTGGGGGACTGAACTCCTACGAGCAGTACTTC.

This clone was seen a single time. V is TRBV30 and J is TRBJ1-2, with 10 bases matching TRBD1. This CDR3 is built from 15 residues. Germline-derived CDR1 and CDR2 are GTSNPN and SVGIG (reference sequence). V dropped 6 bases and J dropped 8; count of bases not matched to a gene: 15. The chain's CDR3 is CACRSNFGTGEGYTF. CDR3 coding DNA: TGTGCCTGCCGATCGAACTTCGGGACAGGGGAGGGCTACACCTTC.